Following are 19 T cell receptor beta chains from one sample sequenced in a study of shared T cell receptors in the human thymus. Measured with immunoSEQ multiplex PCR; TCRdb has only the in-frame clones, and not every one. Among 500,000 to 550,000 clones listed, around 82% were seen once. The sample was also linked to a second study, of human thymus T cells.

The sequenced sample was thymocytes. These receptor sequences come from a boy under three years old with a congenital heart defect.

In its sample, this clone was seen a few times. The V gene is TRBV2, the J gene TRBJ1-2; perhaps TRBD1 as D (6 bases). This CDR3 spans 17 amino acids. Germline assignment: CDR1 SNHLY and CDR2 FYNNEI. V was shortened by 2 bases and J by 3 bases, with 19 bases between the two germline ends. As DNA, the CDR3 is TGTGCCAGCAGTGAATCTGAGACAGGCGGCTCGCACTATGGCTACACCTTC. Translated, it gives CASSESETGGSHYGYTF. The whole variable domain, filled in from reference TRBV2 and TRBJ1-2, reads EPEVTQTPSHQVTQMGQEVILRCVPISNHLYFYWYRQILGQKVEFLVSFYNNEISEKSEIFDDQFSVERPDGSNFTLKIRSTKLEDSAMYFCASSESETGGSHYGYTFGSGTRLTVV.

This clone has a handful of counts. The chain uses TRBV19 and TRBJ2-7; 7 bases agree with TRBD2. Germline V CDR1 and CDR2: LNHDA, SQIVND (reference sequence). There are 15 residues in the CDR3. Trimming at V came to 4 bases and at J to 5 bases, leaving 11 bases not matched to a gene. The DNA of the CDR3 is TGTGCCAGTAGTAACAGTGGGAGGGCCAACGACGAGCAGTACTTC. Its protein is CASSNSGRANDEQYF.

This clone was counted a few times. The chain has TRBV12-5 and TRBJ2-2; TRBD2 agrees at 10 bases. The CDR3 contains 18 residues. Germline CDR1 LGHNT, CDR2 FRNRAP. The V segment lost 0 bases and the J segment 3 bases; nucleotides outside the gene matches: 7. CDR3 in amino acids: CASGLVISGRIDTGELFF. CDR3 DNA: TGTGCTAGTGGTTTGGTAATTAGCGGGAGGATCGACACCGGGGAGCTGTTTTTT.

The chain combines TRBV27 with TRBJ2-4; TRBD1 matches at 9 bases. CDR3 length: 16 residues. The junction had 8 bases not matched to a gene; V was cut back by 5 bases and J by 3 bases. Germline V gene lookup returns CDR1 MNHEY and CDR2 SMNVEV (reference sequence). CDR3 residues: CASSTIRDRDKNIQYF. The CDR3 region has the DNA TGTGCCAGCAGTACAATCCGGGACAGGGACAAAAACATTCAGTACTTC.

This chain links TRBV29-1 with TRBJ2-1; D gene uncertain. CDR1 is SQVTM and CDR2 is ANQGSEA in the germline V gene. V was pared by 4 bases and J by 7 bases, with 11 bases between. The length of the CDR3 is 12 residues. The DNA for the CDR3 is TGCAGCGTTGTGAGCTTCGGGAATGAGCAGTTCTTC. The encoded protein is CSVVSFGNEQFF.

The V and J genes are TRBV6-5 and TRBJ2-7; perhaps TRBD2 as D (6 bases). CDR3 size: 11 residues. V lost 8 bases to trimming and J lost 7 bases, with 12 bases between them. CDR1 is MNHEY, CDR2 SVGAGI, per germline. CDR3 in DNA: TGTGCCAGCGTCTGGGCGGGGGAGCAGTACTTC. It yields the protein CASVWAGEQYF.

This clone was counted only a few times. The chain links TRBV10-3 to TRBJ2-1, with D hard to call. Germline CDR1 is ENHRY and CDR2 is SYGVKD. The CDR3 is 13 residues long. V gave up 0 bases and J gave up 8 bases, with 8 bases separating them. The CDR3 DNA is TGTGCCATCAGTGAGTCGGCAGTGGATGAGCAGTTCTTC. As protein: CAISESAVDEQFF.

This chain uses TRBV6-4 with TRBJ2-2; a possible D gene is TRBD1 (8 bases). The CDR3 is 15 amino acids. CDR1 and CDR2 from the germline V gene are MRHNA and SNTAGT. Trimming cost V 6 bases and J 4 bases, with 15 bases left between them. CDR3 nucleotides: TGTGCCAGCAGCCCCACAGGGGGGGCCACCGGGGAGCTGTTTTTT. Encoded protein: CASSPTGGATGELFF.

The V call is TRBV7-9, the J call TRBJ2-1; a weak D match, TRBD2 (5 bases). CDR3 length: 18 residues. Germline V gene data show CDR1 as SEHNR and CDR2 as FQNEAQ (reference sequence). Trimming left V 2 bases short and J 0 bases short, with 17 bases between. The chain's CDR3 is CASSLKETTNSSYNEQFF. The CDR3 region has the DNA TGTGCCAGCAGCTTAAAAGAGACTACGAATAGCTCCTACAATGAGCAGTTCTTC.

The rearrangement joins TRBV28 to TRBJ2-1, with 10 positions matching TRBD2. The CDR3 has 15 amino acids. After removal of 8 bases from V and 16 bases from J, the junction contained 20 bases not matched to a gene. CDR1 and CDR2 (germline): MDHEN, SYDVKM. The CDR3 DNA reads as TGTGCCAGCCGAGGGGCTAGCGGGAGCCCCGGGATGAGTTTCTTC. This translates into CASRGASGSPGMSFF.

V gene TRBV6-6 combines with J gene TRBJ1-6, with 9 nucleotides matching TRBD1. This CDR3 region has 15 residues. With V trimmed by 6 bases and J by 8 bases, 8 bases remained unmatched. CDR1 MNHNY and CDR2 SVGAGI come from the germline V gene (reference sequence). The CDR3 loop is CASRLRGQGDSPLHF. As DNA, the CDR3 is TGTGCCAGCAGACTGCGGGGACAGGGCGATTCACCCCTCCACTTT.

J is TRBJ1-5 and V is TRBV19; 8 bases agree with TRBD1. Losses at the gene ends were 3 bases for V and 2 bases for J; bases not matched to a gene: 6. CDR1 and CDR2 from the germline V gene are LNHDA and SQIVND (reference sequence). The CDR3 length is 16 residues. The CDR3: CASSMTGAPRNQPQHF. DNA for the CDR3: TGTGCCAGTAGTATGACAGGGGCTCCTCGCAATCAGCCCCAGCATTTT.

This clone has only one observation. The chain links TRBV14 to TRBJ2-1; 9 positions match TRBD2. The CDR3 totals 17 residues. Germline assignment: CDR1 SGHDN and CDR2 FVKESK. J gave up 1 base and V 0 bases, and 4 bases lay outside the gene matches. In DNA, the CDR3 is TGTGCCAGCAGCCAAGATAGGCTAGCGGGGTCCTACAATGAGCAGTTCTTC. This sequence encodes CASSQDRLAGSYNEQFF.

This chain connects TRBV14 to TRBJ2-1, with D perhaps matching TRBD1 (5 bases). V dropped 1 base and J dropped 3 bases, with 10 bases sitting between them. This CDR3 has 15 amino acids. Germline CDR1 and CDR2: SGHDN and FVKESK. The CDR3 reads CASSQVGLNYNEQFF. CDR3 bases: TGTGCCAGCAGCCAAGTGGGGCTCAACTACAATGAGCAGTTCTTC. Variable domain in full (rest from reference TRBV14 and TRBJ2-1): EAGVTQFPSHSVIEKGQTVTLRCDPISGHDNLYWYRRVMGKEIKFLLHFVKESKQDESGMPNNRFLAERTGGTYSTLKVQPAELEDSGVYFCASSQVGLNYNEQFFGPGTRLTVL.

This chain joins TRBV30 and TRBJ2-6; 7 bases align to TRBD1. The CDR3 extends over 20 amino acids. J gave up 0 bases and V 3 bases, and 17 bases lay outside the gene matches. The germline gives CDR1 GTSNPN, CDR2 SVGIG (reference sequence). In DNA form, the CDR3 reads TGTGCCTGGAGGAATACAGGGGCGCGTGGGCCAAGCTCTGGGGCCAACGTCCTGACTTTC. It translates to CAWRNTGARGPSSGANVLTF.

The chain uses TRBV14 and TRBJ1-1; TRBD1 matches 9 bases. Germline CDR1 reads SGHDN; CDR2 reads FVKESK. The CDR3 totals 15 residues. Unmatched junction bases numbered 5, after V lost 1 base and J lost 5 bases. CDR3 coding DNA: TGTGCCAGCAGCCAAGTGGGGACAGGGAATACTGAAGCTTTCTTT. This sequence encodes CASSQVGTGNTEAFF.

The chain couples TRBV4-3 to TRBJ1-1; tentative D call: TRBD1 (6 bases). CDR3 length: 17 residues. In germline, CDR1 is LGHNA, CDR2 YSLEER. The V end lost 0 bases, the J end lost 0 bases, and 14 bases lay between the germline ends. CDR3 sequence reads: CASSQELQGHLNTEAFF. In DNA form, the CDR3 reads TGCGCCAGCAGCCAAGAACTTCAGGGACACCTGAACACTGAAGCTTTCTTT.

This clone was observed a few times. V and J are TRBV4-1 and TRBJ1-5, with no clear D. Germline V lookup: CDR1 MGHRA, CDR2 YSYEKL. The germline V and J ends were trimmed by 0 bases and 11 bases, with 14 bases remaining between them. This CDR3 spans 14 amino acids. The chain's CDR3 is CASSQDRYRRAQHF. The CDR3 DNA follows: TGCGCCAGCAGCCAAGATAGGTATCGTCGGGCCCAGCATTTT.

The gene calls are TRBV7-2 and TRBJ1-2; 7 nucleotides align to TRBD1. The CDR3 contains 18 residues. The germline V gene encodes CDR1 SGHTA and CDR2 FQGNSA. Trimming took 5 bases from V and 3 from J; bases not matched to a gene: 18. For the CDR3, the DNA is TGTGCCAGCAGCCCTAACTACCAGCTTTTCAGGGGGGACTATGGCTACACCTTC. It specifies CASSPNYQLFRGDYGYTF.